This TCR beta chain was sequenced in a study of blood T cells in healthy people across ages. Overall study context: Per two T cells, template switching captured roughly one barcoded beta molecule.

As concerns this clonotype: Antigen unknown.

The use of a sample-barcoded 5' primer and a J-beta primer mix characterized a second PCR of about 7 to 12 cycles. TCRdb reprocessed the 5' RACE reads via MiXCR and lists one record per CDR3 protein. The sample consists of under 2 million distinct CDR3 sequences, roughly 30% of them appearing once. The study's findings and limits: Diversity was higher, and naive CD4+ cells more numerous, in long-lived donors than in aged donors.

Total RNA, at least 5.5 micrograms per sample, came from PBMCs. CDR1 MDHEN and CDR2 SYDVKM come from the germline V gene. The CDR3 loop spans 18 amino acids. V shed 4 bases and J 4 bases; nucleotides not matched to a gene: 16. Sequencing input: blood. The rearrangement joins TRBV28 to TRBJ1-1, with 9 positions matching TRBD1. The sequence came from a young woman in good health. CDR3 bases: TGTGCCAGCAGTTCGAAAGTCCCGGGACAGGGAAGGGGCACTGAAGCTTTCTTT. Amino acids: CASSSKVPGQGRGTEAFF.